This record looks at one T cell receptor beta chain sequence and its context. The target antigen is unknown. This sample is drawn from a study of vaccination and CD4 T cells after COVID-19. Study at large: Cells were stimulated with overlapping spike peptides from SARS-CoV-2, HCoV-NL63, HCoV-OC43 and HCoV-229E.

Sample treatment: roughly 10-day PBMC culture with coronavirus spike peptide pools or control peptides (ViraFEST assay). Dates of positive PCR ran from March to December 2020, before US Alpha, Beta and Delta variants. Upon completion of about nine days of culture, CD4+ T cells were isolated via negative selection. Cultured CD4+ T cell DNA underwent sequencing with the Oncomine TCR Beta short-read assay. Once CD4+ T cells had been cultured, genomic DNA was extracted from them. One entry per CDR3 protein results from TCRdb running MiXCR on the PCR reads. The sample lists under 15,000 distinct CDR3 sequences, about 64% occurring once. The sequencing input was CD4+ T cells from blood, cultured in vitro. This clonotype originated in a human donor who had recovered from COVID-19.

The CDR3 here is CASSHRRGTGELFF. Written as DNA, the CDR3 is TGTGCCAGCAGCCACCGCAGGGGCACCGGGGAGCTGTTTTTT. V and J are TRBV3-1 and TRBJ2-2, with D possibly matching TRBD1 (6 bases). This CDR3 spans 14 amino acids. Germline CDR1 LGHDT, CDR2 YNNKEL (reference sequence). V was cut by 3 bases and J by 4 bases, with 9 bases left in between.